This T cell receptor beta chain was sequenced for a study of monozygotic twins with inflammatory bowel disease. A word on this clonotype: Antigen: not known.

UMIs that had a 6-nucleotide sample barcode were put in using template switching. After re-calling the 5' RACE reads, TCRdb lists one entry per CDR3 protein, DNA absent. In all, the sample yields 300,000 to 400,000 distinct CDR3 sequences. Study observations and caveats: IBD-affected twins scored below their healthy co-twins in TCRbeta diversity (inverse Simpson). Repertoire similarity did not differ between concordant and discordant twins, perhaps due to limited power.

The CDR3 loop spans 18 amino acids. Germline-derived CDR1 and CDR2 are MGHRA and YSYEKL. This chain links TRBV4-1 with TRBJ2-5; there is no DNA to check the TCRdb D call of TRBD2. Material for sequencing was blood. The source of this sequence is a human donor with ulcerative colitis or Crohn's disease, or a healthy co-twin of an affected twin (not recorded which). CDR3 in amino acids: CASSQATGTSGGEETQYF.